The TCR beta chain under discussion was sequenced for a study of blood T cells in healthy people across ages (dated by TCRdb to the mid-2010s). In terms of the full investigation: In model experiments, roughly one uniquely barcoded TCR beta cDNA molecule per two T cells was captured by template switching. The study measured age-related changes in TCR beta repertoire diversity using deep sequencing normalized with unique cDNA molecular identifiers. Four age groups were formed from the donors: young (average about 15 years), middle-aged (around 41), aged (62) and long-lived (82). To avoid experimental bias, donors of different ages were randomly spread across the sequencing lanes. For two donors (one aged 18 to 29 and one aged 80 or older), the study analyzed two additional independent replicas of 1 million unique cDNA reads from the same blood draw. Overall study results and their limits: As age increased, observed TCR beta diversity per million T cells dropped in a roughly linear way, and a significant reduction was already evident by age about 40. Conclusive comparison of naive and antigen-experienced compartments was prevented by the profiling of bulk unsorted PBMCs. The long-lived group showed more naive CD4+ T cells, fewer expanded clones and increased TCR diversity than the aged group, suggesting age selection. There was a strong correlation between observed TCR beta diversity and the percentage of naive T cells measured by flow cytometry. The CMV infection status of donors was not known, potentially confounding age-related changes in expanded clonotypes. Estimates of total diversity based on one million sequenced T cells were regarded as lower bounds and as underestimates.

With respect to this clonotype: The antigen it recognizes is unknown. Per-base qualities were not stored, and no clone one base away is much larger.

Based on the germline V gene, the CDR1 and CDR2 sequences are SQVTM and ANQGSEA. The CDR3 measures 13 amino acids from cysteine to phenylalanine. CDR3 DNA is the only sequence kept; it has 39 bases, read in frame from the first base. V was cut back by 6 bases and J by 3 bases, leaving a gap of 15 bases between them. The approximately 39 donors, aged about 6 to 95 years, were systemically healthy Caucasian individuals from Russia. Approximately 9 milliliters of peripheral blood were collected from each donor into EDTA-treated Vacutainer tubes. PBMCs were isolated by Ficoll-Paque density-gradient centrifugation, with at least 6.5 million obtained per sample. Trizol reagent was used to extract total RNA from PBMCs, with at least 5.5 micrograms per sample. The percentages of naive CD45RAhigh/CD27high T cells were determined by flow cytometry on a PBMC aliquot from every donor. The library was obtained by 5' RACE. Reads for this sample came from an Illumina HiSeq 2500. The second PCR ran for about 6 to 12 cycles and used a J-beta primer mix along with a sample-barcoded 5' primer. Each TCR beta cDNA molecule received a unique molecular identifier from a template-switch 5' adaptor carrying 12 random nucleotides. At least 2.5 million CDR3-containing paired-end reads were obtained from each sample. First-strand cDNA was synthesized from all RNA with the Mint cDNA synthesis kit, primed by a TRBC-specific oligonucleotide. Following uracil-DNA glycosylase treatment, all cDNA underwent a first 18-cycle PCR with the universal primers M1SS and BC2_uni_R. For the original study's pipeline: For normalization, 1 million high-quality reads, each with a distinct molecular identifier, were randomly selected from each sample. Reads with shared molecular identifiers were discarded instead of being binned into consensus sequences. CDR3 identification, clonotype clustering and error correction used MiTCR with a Q25 quality threshold and the strictest error-elimination algorithm. A nonparametric unseen species model using Euler transformation provided a lower-bound estimate of total TCR beta diversity. Starting from the raw public reads, TCRdb applied fastp trimming at Q25, assembled clones with MiXCR and retained in-frame beta chains. One record per CDR3 amino acid sequence lists the most common genes and DNA. The V and J calls here are based on TCRdb, not the publication. The sample includes 1.5 million or so distinct CDR3 sequences, with around 42% observed a single time. The ten top clones hold roughly 7.9% of the sample.

This sequence originates from a woman between 18 and 29 years old in good health. The sample consisted of blood. The chain is assembled from TRBV29-1 and TRBJ2-7; the D segment could be TRBD2, given 5 matching bases. The nucleotide sequence reads as follows: TGCAGCGTAGGACCGGGAAATTACTACGAGCAGTACTTC. Its translation reads: CSVGPGNYYEQYF.